Below are 7 T cell receptor beta chains sequenced from a single sample in a study of blood T cell repertoires in COVID-19 (dated by TCRdb to between 2020 and 2021). Library method: the immunoSEQ multiplex PCR assay. The table comes from immuneACCESS by way of TCRdb, which keeps in-frame sequences with V and J called. Part of the clones is missing from these tables; in studies checked, under half for an unresolved V gene and the rest for unknown reasons. The sample table contains roughly 200,000 clones; only one count was recorded for approximately 90% of them. In total, the top ten clones hold 3.5% to 4.5% of the sample. Sequenced material: PBMCs or T cells enriched from blood (not recorded which). Every receptor here comes from a woman in her thirties or forties with acute COVID-19.

This sequence joins TRBV19 and TRBJ1-1, with D possibly matching TRBD1 (6 bases). Per germline, CDR1 LNHDA and CDR2 SQIVND (reference sequence). With 6 bases removed from V and 9 bases from J, the gap between germline ends came to 17 bases. The CDR3 is made up of 13 amino acids. CDR3 protein: CASRTLDRTQAFF. DNA of the CDR3: TGTGCCAGTAGGACCCTCGACAGGACTCAAGCTTTCTTT.

This sequence joins TRBV4-3 and TRBJ1-2, with 8 bases that match TRBD1. This CDR3 spans 14 amino acids. The V and J ends lost 4 bases and 4 bases, in that order; junction bases with no gene match: 5. Looked up from germline, CDR1 is LGHNA and CDR2 is YSLEER. This CDR3 reads CASSRDRGLYGYTF. DNA for the CDR3: TGCGCCAGCAGCCGAGACAGGGGTCTCTATGGCTACACCTTC.

V usage is TRBV5-6 and J usage is TRBJ2-7, with 9 bases lining up with TRBD1. J was trimmed by 3 bases and V by 4 bases; bases with no gene match: 5. Per the germline V gene, CDR1 is SGHDT and CDR2 is YYEEEE. This CDR3 comprises 14 residues. This CDR3 is CASSVGTGNYEQYF. CDR3 in DNA: TGTGCCAGCAGCGTGGGGACAGGGAACTACGAGCAGTACTTC. The whole variable domain, filled in from reference TRBV5-6 and TRBJ2-7, reads DAGVTQSPTHLIKTRGQQVTLRCSPKSGHDTVSWYQQALGQGPQFIFQYYEEEERQRGNFPDRFSGHQFPNYSSELNVNALLLGDSALYLCASSVGTGNYEQYFGPGTRLTVT.

The genes are TRBV11-2 and TRBJ1-2; 9 bases are a match to TRBD1. Trimming took 5 bases from V and 3 from J; bases not matched to a gene: 10. There are 16 residues in the CDR3. Germline V gene sequence: CDR1 SGHAT, CDR2 FQNNGV. CDR3 protein: CASSRKGTGTDYGYTF. The CDR3 bases are TGTGCCAGCAGCCGTAAAGGGACAGGGACCGACTATGGCTACACCTTC.

The V gene is TRBV5-1, the J gene TRBJ1-1, with D tentatively TRBD1 (6 bases). The CDR3 totals 14 residues. Trimming left V 7 bases short and J 5 bases short, with 18 bases between. From germline, CDR1 is SGHRS and CDR2 YFSETQ. CDR3 in DNA: TGCGCCAGCTCCACGGGGGGGCTTAGGACTGAAGCTTTCTTT. Residues: CASSTGGLRTEAFF.

The rearrangement links TRBV19 to TRBJ1-2; TRBD1 aligns across 7 bases. Germline V gives CDR1 LNHDA, CDR2 SQIVND (reference sequence). V was pared by 2 bases and J by 7 bases, with 4 bases of the junction left unmatched. The CDR3 runs 13 residues. The CDR3 bases are TGTGCCAGTAGTATAAAGGGGGCCAGTGGCTACACCTTC. Translating gives CASSIKGASGYTF.

This chain links TRBV30 with TRBJ2-1; 7 bases map to TRBD2. With V trimmed by 8 bases and J by 0 bases, 7 bases remained unmatched. CDR1 and CDR2 from the germline V gene are GTSNPN and SVGIG (reference sequence). The CDR3 covers 14 residues. In DNA form, the CDR3 reads TGTGCCCTGGTAAAGCGGGGCTCCTACAATGAGCAGTTCTTC. Translated, it gives CALVKRGSYNEQFF.